The rows below give T cell receptor beta chains drawn from one sample of a study of shared clonotypes between healthy human individuals. The data were produced by immunoSEQ multiplex PCR, yet TCRdb's version contains in-frame clones alone and is incomplete. The repertoire has more than 2 million clones, approximately 94% of them found once; the top ten carry 0.13%. The sample consisted of naive CD4+ T cells sorted from blood. The receptors come from a man between 18 and 29 years old in good health. Both conserved end residues are part of each CDR3. D genes are given only for firm matches. For some rows the clone size is stated as once, few or many, or as a class when expanded; others skip it.

v_gene	abundance	j_gene	d_gene	CDR3aa	CDR3nt
TRBV2	NA	TRBJ1-2	NA	CASSPHGGAYGYTF	TGTGCCAGCAGTCCCCACGGAGGGGCCTATGGCTACACCTTC
TRBV5-1	NA	TRBJ2-7	NA	CASSLYEYEQYF	TGCGCCAGCAGCTTGTATGAGTACGAGCAGTACTTC
TRBV30	NA	TRBJ2-5	NA	CAWSGTRETQYF	TGTGCCTGGTCCGGGACACGGGAGACCCAGTACTTC
TRBV6-5	NA	TRBJ2-2	TRBD2	CASSYSGGWELFF	TGTGCCAGCAGTTACTCGGGAGGGTGGGAGCTGTTTTTT
TRBV2	once	TRBJ2-5	TRBD1	CASPKSGTGRQETQYF	TGTGCCAGTCCCAAATCCGGGACAGGGAGGCAAGAGACCCAGTACTTC
TRBV7-9	NA	TRBJ2-5	TRBD2	CASSLPYTSDIIGTQYF	TGTGCCAGCAGCTTGCCCTACACTAGCGACATTATAGGGACCCAGTACTTC
TRBV5-1	NA	TRBJ2-3	NA	CASSLRADTDTQYF	TGCGCCAGCAGTTTGAGGGCAGACACAGATACGCAGTATTTT
TRBV18	NA	TRBJ2-3	TRBD1	CASSPPTGGGTDTQYF	TGTGCCAGCTCACCACCGACAGGGGGAGGTACAGATACGCAGTATTTT
TRBV6-4	NA	TRBJ2-7	NA	CASSALEGVSYEQYF	TGTGCCAGCAGCGCCCTAGAAGGGGTTTCCTACGAGCAGTACTTC
TRBV4-1	NA	TRBJ1-1	NA	CASSRLVQFMNTEAFF	TGCGCCAGCAGCCGACTCGTACAGTTTATGAACACTGAAGCTTTCTTT
TRBV5-8	NA	TRBJ1-2	NA	CASSLSNRANFDGYTF	TGTGCCAGCAGCTTATCGAACAGGGCGAATTTTGATGGCTACACCTTC
TRBV5-1	NA	TRBJ1-3	NA	CASSLEGGPQFSGNTIYF	TGCGCCAGCAGCTTGGAGGGAGGTCCTCAGTTCTCTGGAAACACCATATATTTT
TRBV29-1	NA	TRBJ1-1	NA	CSVEGGSPWAFF	TGCAGCGTTGAAGGGGGCAGTCCATGGGCTTTCTTT
TRBV10-1	NA	TRBJ2-1	TRBD1	CASSERTGAGNEQFF	TGCGCCAGCAGTGAAAGGACAGGGGCAGGCAATGAGCAGTTCTTC
TRBV7-2	NA	TRBJ2-4	TRBD1	CASSLPRTGSIAKNIQYF	TGTGCCAGCAGCCTACCCCGGACAGGGAGCATAGCCAAAAACATTCAGTACTTC
TRBV30	NA	TRBJ2-4	NA	CAWMQGGEYF	TGTGCCTGGATGCAGGGAGGTGAGTACTTC
TRBV6-5	NA	TRBJ1-1	TRBD1	CASSYYQGARTEAFF	TGTGCCAGCAGTTACTACCAGGGGGCGCGCACTGAAGCTTTCTTT
TRBV29-1	NA	TRBJ1-4	TRBD1	CSVGGQINEKLFF	TGCAGCGTTGGGGGACAGATTAATGAAAAACTGTTTTTT
TRBV18	NA	TRBJ1-1	TRBD1	CASSPPGTGPNTEAFF	TGTGCCAGCTCACCACCTGGGACAGGTCCGAACACTGAAGCTTTCTTT
TRBV7-2	NA	TRBJ2-7	NA	CASSPGYYEQYF	TGTGCCAGCAGTCCAGGGTACTACGAGCAGTACTTC
TRBV2	NA	TRBJ1-2	NA	CASTNRQAYYGYTF	TGTGCCAGCACTAATAGACAGGCTTACTATGGCTACACCTTC